This T cell receptor beta chain was found in a study of human T cells and chemical hapten exposure. Study in general: There were per-sample TCR yield variations, arising mainly from small pooled library volume differences. Points from the study as a whole: Counts of TCRs above 1 in 1000 frequency stayed unchanged with DPC sensitization.

The library gave individual cDNA molecules unique molecular identifiers. Per the original data handling: A per-sample median of around 100,000 TCRs was observed, with a range of about 23,224 to 690,600. TCRdb analysed the RACE reads with MiXCR anew, one entry per CDR3 protein. These V and J calls derive from TCRdb rather than the authors' analysis. The data show 100,000 to 150,000 distinct CDR3 sequences, approximately 8.3% seen once. The CDR3 spans 15 residues. Trimming cost V 0 bases and J 6 bases, with 13 bases left between them. The germline CDR1 and CDR2 sequences are MGHRA and YSYEKL. Time point specified: healthy volunteer bleed at 2 weeks. Sequencing started from total RNA isolated from unfractionated whole blood. This clonotype was counted between two and nine times. As yet, its antigen is unknown.

V is TRBV4-1 and J is TRBJ2-3; D is uncertain. Sequenced input: whole blood. This TCR was recovered from a male donor in good health. Some clones in this sample may be carry-over from other donors' samples. CDR3 loop: CASSQEIALGDTQYF. The CDR3 DNA reads as TGCGCCAGCAGCCAAGAGATAGCCCTGGGGGATACGCAGTATTTT.